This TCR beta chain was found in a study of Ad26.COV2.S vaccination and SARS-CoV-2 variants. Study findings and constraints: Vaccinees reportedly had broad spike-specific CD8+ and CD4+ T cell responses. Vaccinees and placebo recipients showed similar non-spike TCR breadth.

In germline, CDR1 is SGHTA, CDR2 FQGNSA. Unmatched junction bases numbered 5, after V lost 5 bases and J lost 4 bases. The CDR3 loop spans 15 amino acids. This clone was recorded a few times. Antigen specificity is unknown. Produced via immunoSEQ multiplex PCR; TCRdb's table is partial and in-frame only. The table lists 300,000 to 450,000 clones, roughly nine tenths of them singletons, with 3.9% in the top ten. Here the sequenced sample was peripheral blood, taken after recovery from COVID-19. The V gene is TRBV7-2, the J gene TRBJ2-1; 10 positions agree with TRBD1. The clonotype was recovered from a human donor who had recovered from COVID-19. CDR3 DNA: TGTGCCAGCAGCCGGGACAGGGGTTCGTACAATGAGCAGTTCTTC. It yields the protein CASSRDRGSYNEQFF.